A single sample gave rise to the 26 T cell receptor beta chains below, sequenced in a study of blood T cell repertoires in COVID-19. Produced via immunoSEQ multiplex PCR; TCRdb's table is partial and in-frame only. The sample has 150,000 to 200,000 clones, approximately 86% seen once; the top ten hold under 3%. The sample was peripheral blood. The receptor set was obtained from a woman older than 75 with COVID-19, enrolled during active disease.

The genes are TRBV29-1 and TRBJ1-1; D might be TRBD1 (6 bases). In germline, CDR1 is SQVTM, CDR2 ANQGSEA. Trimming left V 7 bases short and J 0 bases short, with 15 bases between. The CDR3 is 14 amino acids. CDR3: CSANIRGLNTEAFF. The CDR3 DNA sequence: TGCAGCGCCAATATCAGGGGACTGAACACTGAAGCTTTCTTT.

Here the CDR3 reads CSVVSRVPGNTIYF. DNA of the CDR3: TGCAGCGTTGTGTCGAGGGTTCCTGGAAACACCATATATTTT. The V call is TRBV29-1, the J call TRBJ1-3; unclear D gene. V lost 4 bases, J lost 2 bases, and 12 bases lay in between. Germline-derived CDR1 and CDR2 are SQVTM and ANQGSEA. CDR3 length: 14 amino acids. The full variable domain, its missing parts supplied by reference TRBV29-1 and TRBJ1-3, is SAVISQKPSRDICQRGTSLTIQCQVDSQVTMMFWYRQQPGQSLTLIATANQGSEATYESGFVIDKFPISRPNLTFSTLTVSNMSPEDSSIYLCSVVSRVPGNTIYFGEGSWLTVV.

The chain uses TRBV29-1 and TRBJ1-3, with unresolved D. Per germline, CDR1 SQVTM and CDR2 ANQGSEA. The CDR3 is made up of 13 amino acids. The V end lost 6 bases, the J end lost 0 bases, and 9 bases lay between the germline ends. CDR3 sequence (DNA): TGCAGCGTGAGCCGGGGCTCTGGAAACACCATATATTTT. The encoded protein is CSVSRGSGNTIYF.

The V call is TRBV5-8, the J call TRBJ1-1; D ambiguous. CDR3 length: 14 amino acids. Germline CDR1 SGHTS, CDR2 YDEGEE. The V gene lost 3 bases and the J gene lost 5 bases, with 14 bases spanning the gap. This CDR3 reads CASSSVGGLTEAFF. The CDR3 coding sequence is TGTGCCAGCAGCTCGGTGGGAGGACTTACTGAAGCTTTCTTT.

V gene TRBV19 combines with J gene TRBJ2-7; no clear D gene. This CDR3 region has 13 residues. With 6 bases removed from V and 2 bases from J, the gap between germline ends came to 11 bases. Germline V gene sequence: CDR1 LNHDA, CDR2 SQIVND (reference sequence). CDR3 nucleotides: TGTGCCAGTAGCACAGTTTACGCCTACGAGCAGTACTTC. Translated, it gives CASSTVYAYEQYF.

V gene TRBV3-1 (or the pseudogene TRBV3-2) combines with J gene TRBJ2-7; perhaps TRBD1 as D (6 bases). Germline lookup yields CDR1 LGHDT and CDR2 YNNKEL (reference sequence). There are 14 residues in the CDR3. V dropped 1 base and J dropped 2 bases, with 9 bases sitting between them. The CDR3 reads CASSQGTVTYEQYF. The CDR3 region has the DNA TGTGCCAGCAGCCAAGGGACAGTGACCTACGAGCAGTACTTC.

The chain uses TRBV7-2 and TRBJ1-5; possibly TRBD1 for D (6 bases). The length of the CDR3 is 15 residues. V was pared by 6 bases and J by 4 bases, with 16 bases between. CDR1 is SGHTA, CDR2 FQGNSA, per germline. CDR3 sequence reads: CASSRLGAGNQPQHF. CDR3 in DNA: TGTGCCAGCAGTAGGTTGGGGGCAGGGAATCAGCCCCAGCATTTT.

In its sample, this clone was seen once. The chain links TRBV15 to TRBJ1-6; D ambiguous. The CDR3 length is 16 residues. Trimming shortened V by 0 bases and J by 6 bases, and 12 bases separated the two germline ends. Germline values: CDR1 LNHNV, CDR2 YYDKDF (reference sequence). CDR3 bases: TGTGCCACCAGCAGAGACCCGACGGGAACTAATTCACCCCTCCACTTT. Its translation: CATSRDPTGTNSPLHF.

The CDR3 reads CASSPAVNTEAFF. CDR3 bases: TGCGCCAGCAGCCCAGCGGTGAACACTGAAGCTTTCTTT. This chain links TRBV5-1 with TRBJ1-1, with no clear D. Trimming removed 4 bases at V and 0 bases at J, with 7 bases between. Germline V gene data show CDR1 as SGHRS and CDR2 as YFSETQ. CDR3 length: 13 residues.

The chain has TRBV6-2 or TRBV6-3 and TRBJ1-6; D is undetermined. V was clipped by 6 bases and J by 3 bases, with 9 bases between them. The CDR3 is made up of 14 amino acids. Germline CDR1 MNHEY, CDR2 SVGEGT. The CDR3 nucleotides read TGTGCCAGCAGCGCCAACGGCTATAATTCACCCCTCCACTTT. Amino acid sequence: CASSANGYNSPLHF.

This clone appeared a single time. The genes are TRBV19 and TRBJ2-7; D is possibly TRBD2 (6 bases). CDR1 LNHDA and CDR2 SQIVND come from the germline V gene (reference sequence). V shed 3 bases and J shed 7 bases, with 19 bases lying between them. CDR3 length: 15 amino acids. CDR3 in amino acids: CASSIRYAVGGEQYF. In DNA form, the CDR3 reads TGTGCCAGTAGTATTCGTTACGCCGTGGGGGGAGAGCAGTACTTC.

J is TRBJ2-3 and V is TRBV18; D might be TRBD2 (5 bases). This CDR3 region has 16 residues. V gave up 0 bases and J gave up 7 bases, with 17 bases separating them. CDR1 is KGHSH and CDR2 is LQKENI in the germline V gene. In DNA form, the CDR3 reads TGTGCCAGCTCACCACCGTCCGGAGGCCCCAGTAATACGCAGTATTTT. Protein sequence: CASSPPSGGPSNTQYF.

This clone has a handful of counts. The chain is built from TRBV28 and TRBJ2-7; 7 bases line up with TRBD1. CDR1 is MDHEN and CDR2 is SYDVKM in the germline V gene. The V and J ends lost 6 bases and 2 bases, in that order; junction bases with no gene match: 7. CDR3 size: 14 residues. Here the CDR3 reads CASSPGQRPYEQYF. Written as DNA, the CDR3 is TGTGCCAGCAGCCCGGGACAGAGACCCTACGAGCAGTACTTC.

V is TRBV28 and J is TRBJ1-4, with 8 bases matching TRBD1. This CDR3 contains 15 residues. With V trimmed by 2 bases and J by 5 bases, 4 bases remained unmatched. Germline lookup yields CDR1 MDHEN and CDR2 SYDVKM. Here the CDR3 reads CASSLTGQGNEKLFF. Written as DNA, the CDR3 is TGTGCCAGCAGTTTAACTGGACAGGGAAATGAAAAACTGTTTTTT.

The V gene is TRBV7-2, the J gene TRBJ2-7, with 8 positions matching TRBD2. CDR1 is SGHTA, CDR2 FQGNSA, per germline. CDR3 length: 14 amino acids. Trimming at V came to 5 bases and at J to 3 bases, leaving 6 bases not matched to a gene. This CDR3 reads CASSQILAGYEQYF. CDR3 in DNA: TGTGCCAGCAGCCAGATCCTAGCGGGCTACGAGCAGTACTTC.

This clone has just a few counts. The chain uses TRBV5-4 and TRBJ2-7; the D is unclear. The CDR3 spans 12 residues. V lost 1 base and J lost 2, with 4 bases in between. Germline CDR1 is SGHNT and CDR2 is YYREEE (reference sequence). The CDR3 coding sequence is TGTGCCAGCAGCTTGAACACCTACGAGCAGTACTTC. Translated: CASSLNTYEQYF.

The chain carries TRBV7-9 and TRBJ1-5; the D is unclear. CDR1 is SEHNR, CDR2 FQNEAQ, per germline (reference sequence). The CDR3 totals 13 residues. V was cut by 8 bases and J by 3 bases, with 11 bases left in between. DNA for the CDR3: TGTGCCAGCTCAAACATCAACAATCAGCCCCAGCATTTT. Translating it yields CASSNINNQPQHF.

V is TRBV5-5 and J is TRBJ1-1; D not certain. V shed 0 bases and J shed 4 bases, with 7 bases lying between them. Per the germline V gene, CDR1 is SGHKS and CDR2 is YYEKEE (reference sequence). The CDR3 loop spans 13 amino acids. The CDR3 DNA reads TGTGCCAGCAGCTTGGCAGCGTTCACTGAAGCTTTCTTT. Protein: CASSLAAFTEAFF.

The DNA of the CDR3 is TGTGCCAGCCGGGACAGGGTCATAAATGAGCAGTTCTTC. Translation: CASRDRVINEQFF. The V and J genes are TRBV3-1 (or the pseudogene TRBV3-2) and TRBJ2-1; TRBD1 matches 9 bases. V trimming: 8 bases; J trimming: 7 bases; junction bases outside the gene matches: 6. The length of the CDR3 is 13 residues. CDR1 and CDR2 (germline): LGHDT, YNNKEL (reference sequence).

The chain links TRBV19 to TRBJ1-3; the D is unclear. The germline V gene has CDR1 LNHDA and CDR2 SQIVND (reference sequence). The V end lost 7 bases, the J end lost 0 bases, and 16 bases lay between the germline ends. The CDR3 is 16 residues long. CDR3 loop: CASTIGGPGSGNTIYF. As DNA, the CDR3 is TGTGCCAGTACTATCGGCGGCCCCGGCTCTGGAAACACCATATATTTT.

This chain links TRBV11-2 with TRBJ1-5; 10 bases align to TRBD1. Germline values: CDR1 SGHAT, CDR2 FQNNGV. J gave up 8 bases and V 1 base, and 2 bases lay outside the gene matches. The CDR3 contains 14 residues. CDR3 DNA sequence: TGTGCCAGCAGCTTAGGGACAGGGGGAAAGCCCCAGCATTTT. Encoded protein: CASSLGTGGKPQHF.

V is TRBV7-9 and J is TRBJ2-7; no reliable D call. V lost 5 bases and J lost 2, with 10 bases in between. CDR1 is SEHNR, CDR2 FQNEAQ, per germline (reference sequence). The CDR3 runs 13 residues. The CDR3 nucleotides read TGTGCCAGCAGCCAATCGAGTACCTACGAGCAGTACTTC. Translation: CASSQSSTYEQYF.

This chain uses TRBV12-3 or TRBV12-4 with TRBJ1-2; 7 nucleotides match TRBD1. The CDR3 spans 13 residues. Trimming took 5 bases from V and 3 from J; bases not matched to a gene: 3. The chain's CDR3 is CASSRTGDYGYTF. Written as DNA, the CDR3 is TGTGCCAGCAGTCGTACAGGGGACTATGGCTACACCTTC.

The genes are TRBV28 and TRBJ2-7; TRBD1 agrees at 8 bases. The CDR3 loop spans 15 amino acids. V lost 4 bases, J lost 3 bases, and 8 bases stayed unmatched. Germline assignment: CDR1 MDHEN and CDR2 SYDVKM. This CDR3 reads CASSSKGQVNYEQYF. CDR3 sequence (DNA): TGTGCCAGCAGTTCTAAGGGACAGGTGAACTACGAGCAGTACTTC.

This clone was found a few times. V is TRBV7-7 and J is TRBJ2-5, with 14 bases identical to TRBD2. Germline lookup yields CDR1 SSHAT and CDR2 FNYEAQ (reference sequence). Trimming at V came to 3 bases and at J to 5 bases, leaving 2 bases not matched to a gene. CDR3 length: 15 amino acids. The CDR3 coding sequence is TGTGCCAGCAGCTTGGGACTAGCGGGAGCTGAGACCCAGTACTTC. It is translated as CASSLGLAGAETQYF.

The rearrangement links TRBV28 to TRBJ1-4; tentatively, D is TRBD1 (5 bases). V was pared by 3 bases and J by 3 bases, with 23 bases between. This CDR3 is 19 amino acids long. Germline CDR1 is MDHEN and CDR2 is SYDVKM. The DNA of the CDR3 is TGTGCCAGCAGTTTTGGAAGATCAGGGAGGCCATTGGCTAATGAAAAACTGTTTTTT. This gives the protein CASSFGRSGRPLANEKLFF.